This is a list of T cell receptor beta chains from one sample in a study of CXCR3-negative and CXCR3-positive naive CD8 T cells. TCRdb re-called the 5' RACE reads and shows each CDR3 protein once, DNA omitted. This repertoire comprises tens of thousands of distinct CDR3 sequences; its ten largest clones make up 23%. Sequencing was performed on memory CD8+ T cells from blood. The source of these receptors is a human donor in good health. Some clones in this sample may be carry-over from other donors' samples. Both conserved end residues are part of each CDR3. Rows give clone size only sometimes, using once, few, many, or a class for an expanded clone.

CDR3: CASSPTGTHNPNTEAFF
V: TRBV4-1
size: medium-sized
J: TRBJ1-1

CDR3: CSVEVAGGTEAFF
V: TRBV29-1
size: .
J: TRBJ1-1

CDR3: CASSVAAVDTQYF
V: TRBV9
size: .
J: TRBJ2-3

CDR3: CASRSREGGTDTQYF
V: TRBV28
size: .
J: TRBJ2-3

CDR3: CASMIGGIYNEQFF
V: TRBV6-6
size: .
J: TRBJ2-1

CDR3: CASSMGRGYNEQFF
V: TRBV19
size: .
J: TRBJ2-1

CDR3: CATDGGERGTGELFF
V: TRBV10-3
size: .
J: TRBJ2-2

CDR3: CSVEDTLEGHENEQFF
V: TRBV29-1
size: .
J: TRBJ2-1

CDR3: CSVSGTGDEQFF
V: TRBV29-1
size: .
J: TRBJ2-1

CDR3: CASSFLTSGGAGDTQYF
V: TRBV7-2
size: .
J: TRBJ2-3

CDR3: CASSLSPRGYQETQYF
V: TRBV28
size: .
J: TRBJ2-5

CDR3: CSVKVVSASGEQFF
V: TRBV29-1
size: .
J: TRBJ2-1

CDR3: CSARTSKDYGYTF
V: TRBV20-1
size: .
J: TRBJ1-2

CDR3: CASSSYRGPTDTQYF
V: TRBV7-6
size: .
J: TRBJ2-3

CDR3: CSVEDAGGAFF
V: TRBV29-1
size: .
J: TRBJ1-1

CDR3: CSAETSYEQYF
V: TRBV29-1
size: .
J: TRBJ2-7

CDR3: CAWRRGNEQFF
V: TRBV30
size: .
J: TRBJ2-1

CDR3: CASSQMAGSPNNEQFF
V: TRBV14
size: .
J: TRBJ2-1

CDR3: CASSQGGDKETQYF
V: TRBV4-1
size: .
J: TRBJ2-5

CDR3: CATKGGAPGGSYNEQFF
V: TRBV23-1
size: .
J: TRBJ2-1

CDR3: CASSQDLGSGGNEQYF
V: TRBV4-2
size: .
J: TRBJ2-7

CDR3: CSAMGLAVSYNEQFF
V: TRBV20-1
size: .
J: TRBJ2-1

CDR3: CASSPGTGSLYEQYF
V: TRBV7-9
size: .
J: TRBJ2-7

CDR3: CSASLGVGDNEQFF
V: TRBV20-1
size: .
J: TRBJ2-1

CDR3: CASSHDGSGNTIYF
V: TRBV4-2
size: .
J: TRBJ1-3

CDR3: CASSLARGRLAAYNEQFF
V: TRBV13
size: .
J: TRBJ2-1

CDR3: CSVSVLEPGTQYF
V: TRBV29-1
size: .
J: TRBJ2-5

CDR3: CSARDTDGFIEQYF
V: TRBV20-1
size: .
J: TRBJ2-7

CDR3: CASSLGSGIIYGYTF
V: TRBV7-2
size: .
J: TRBJ1-2

CDR3: CASSLPGEAYEQYF
V: TRBV5-1
size: .
J: TRBJ2-7

CDR3: CASTKDLSYNEQFF
V: TRBV7-9
size: .
J: TRBJ2-1

CDR3: CASSLWTSGPNTGELFF
V: TRBV5-1
size: .
J: TRBJ2-2

CDR3: CASSYGTGAYEQYF
V: TRBV27
size: .
J: TRBJ2-7

CDR3: CASSQVAAGAADTQYF
V: TRBV4-1
size: .
J: TRBJ2-3

CDR3: CATTPSPIPYEQYF
V: TRBV15
size: .
J: TRBJ2-7

CDR3: CSVTGTAGNTIYF
V: TRBV29-1
size: .
J: TRBJ1-3

CDR3: CSARAIQGTSYEQYF
V: TRBV20-1
size: .
J: TRBJ2-7

CDR3: CASSEQGSSFVHEQYF
V: TRBV7-8
size: .
J: TRBJ2-7

CDR3: CASSSTPRHLNTEAFF
V: TRBV19
size: .
J: TRBJ1-1

CDR3: CAWSREGTYEQYF
V: TRBV30
size: .
J: TRBJ2-7

CDR3: CASSSRGRFYEQYF
V: TRBV5-6
size: .
J: TRBJ2-7

CDR3: CASTTGLAQETQYF
V: TRBV25-1
size: .
J: TRBJ2-5

CDR3: CASERGLTDQETQYF
V: TRBV30
size: .
J: TRBJ2-5

CDR3: CASSSERAWGRTNEKLFF
V: TRBV7-6
size: .
J: TRBJ1-4

CDR3: CASSFIRDRQETQYF
V: TRBV27
size: .
J: TRBJ2-5

CDR3: CSVFGTGGAYEQYF
V: TRBV29-1
size: .
J: TRBJ2-7

CDR3: CASRIGDLGGLNTGELFF
V: TRBV12-3/TRBV12-4
size: .
J: TRBJ2-2

CDR3: CASSLEDGGSYEQYF
V: TRBV7-2
size: .
J: TRBJ2-7

CDR3: CSVEGPETFNYGYTF
V: TRBV29-1
size: .
J: TRBJ1-2

CDR3: CASIFRGQAYEQYF
V: TRBV10-1
size: .
J: TRBJ2-7

CDR3: CASSQIKRNEQFF
V: TRBV27
size: .
J: TRBJ2-1

CDR3: CSVEVKMGPKSDTQYF
V: TRBV29-1
size: .
J: TRBJ2-3

CDR3: CSVGVTSGANVLTF
V: TRBV29-1
size: .
J: TRBJ2-6

CDR3: CASPGGLNTEAFF
V: TRBV6-4
size: .
J: TRBJ1-1

CDR3: CASSEFGQGDTEAFF
V: TRBV25-1
size: .
J: TRBJ1-1

CDR3: CASSLPGTWGEQYF
V: TRBV5-1
size: .
J: TRBJ2-7

CDR3: CASSQGVGAASFF
V: TRBV4-1
size: .
J: TRBJ2-1